Listed here are 15 T cell receptor beta chains from one sample, sequenced in a study of naive and memory T cell subsets. General study results and limits: Possibly reflecting memory cells re-expressing CD45RA, a few larger clonotypes occurred in naive repertoires, especially CD8.

Antigen specificity for these receptors is unknown. Both TRBC1 and TRBC2 were covered by a beta constant-region primer of two equimolar oligonucleotides. Ligated cDNA was amplified by four rounds of PCR with nested alpha and beta constant-region primers and SP2. MiXCR, run by TCRdb on the UMI-ligation and nested PCR reads, gives a single entry per CDR3 protein. This sample has roughly 150,000 distinct CDR3 sequences, with roughly 23% found just once. The sequenced sample was naive CD4+ T cells from blood. These receptors originate from a human donor in good health.

V gene TRBV6-5 combines with J gene TRBJ2-3; D perhaps matches TRBD2 (6 bases). Germline V gene lookup returns CDR1 MNHEY and CDR2 SVGAGI. This CDR3 is 14 amino acids long. Trimming removed 4 bases at V and 4 bases at J, with 12 bases between. The CDR3 DNA reads as TGTGCCAGCAGTTTTAACCGGGGGTCAGATACGCAGTATTTT. Its translation is CASSFNRGSDTQYF.

The chain uses TRBV7-9 and TRBJ2-5; 13 bases fit TRBD2. This CDR3 contains 17 residues. V trimming: 5 bases; J trimming: 2 bases; junction bases outside the gene matches: 8. CDR1 and CDR2 from the germline V gene are SEHNR and FQNEAQ (reference sequence). CDR3 sequence (DNA): TGTGCCAGCAGCCGGACTAGCGGGAGTATGGTTCAAGAGACCCAGTACTTC. Its protein product is CASSRTSGSMVQETQYF.

This clonotype was seen repeatedly, ten times or more. The chain recombines TRBV6-6 with TRBJ2-2; 7 nucleotides agree with TRBD1. The germline V gene encodes CDR1 MNHNY and CDR2 SVGAGI (reference sequence). Germline trimming cut 4 bases from V and 4 bases from J; bases unmatched to any gene: 6. The CDR3 is made up of 15 amino acids. CDR3 coding DNA: TGTGCCAGCAGTTTACAGGGGATTGGCACCGGGGAGCTGTTTTTT. Translating it yields CASSLQGIGTGELFF.

Here the CDR3 DNA reads TGTGCCAGCAGCCCCCTAGCCGGGGACTACGAGCAGTACTTC. Its protein product is CASSPLAGDYEQYF. J is TRBJ2-7 and V is TRBV9; D possibly corresponds to TRBD2 (5 bases). Germline V CDR1 and CDR2: SGDLS, YYNGEE. V shed 4 bases and J shed 3 bases, with 14 bases lying between them. The CDR3 covers 14 residues.

V gene TRBV6-2 or TRBV6-3 combines with J gene TRBJ2-1; 12 bases match TRBD2. The CDR3 extends over 15 amino acids. CDR1 is MNHEY and CDR2 is SVGEGT in the germline V gene. V dropped 4 bases and J dropped 6; count of bases not matched to a gene: 4. DNA for the CDR3: TGTGCCAGCAGTTTAACTAGCGGGAGGCCCAATGAGCAGTTCTTC. It yields the protein CASSLTSGRPNEQFF.

Ten or more counts support this clonotype. The chain is built from TRBV12-3 or TRBV12-4 and TRBJ2-5; D is possibly TRBD1 (8 bases). V gave up 8 bases and J gave up 4 bases, with 17 bases separating them. The CDR3 contains 14 residues. The CDR3 spells CASRVTGEGETQYF. As DNA, the CDR3 is TGTGCCAGCCGAGTGACAGGGGAGGGAGAGACCCAGTACTTC.

This clonotype was counted between two and nine times. J is TRBJ2-1 and V is TRBV20-1; possibly TRBD2 for D (6 bases). V lost 3 bases and J lost 3, with 15 bases in between. Germline V gives CDR1 DFQATT, CDR2 SNEGSKA (reference sequence). CDR3 length: 15 amino acids. CDR3 loop: CSASSGSGNYNEQFF. In nucleotides, the CDR3 is TGCAGTGCTAGTTCGGGTAGCGGAAACTACAATGAGCAGTTCTTC.

This rearrangement joins TRBV7-2 to TRBJ2-2, with TRBD2 as a possible D gene (6 bases). Trimming removed 1 base from V and 6 bases from J, with 12 bases in between. Germline V gene lookup returns CDR1 SGHTA and CDR2 FQGNSA. This CDR3 is 15 amino acids long. CDR3 coding DNA: TGTGCCAGCAGCTTAGTTTTCGGGAGCGCCGGGGAGCTGTTTTTT. Translating gives CASSLVFGSAGELFF.

This clonotype has at least ten counts. This rearrangement joins TRBV28 to TRBJ2-7, with no clear D. Trimming removed 5 bases at V and 4 bases at J, with 18 bases between. CDR1 MDHEN and CDR2 SYDVKM come from the germline V gene. The CDR3 is made up of 15 amino acids. CDR3 coding DNA: TGTGCCAGCAGTCTCTACAATAGTGGGTCATACGAGCAGTACTTC. Protein product: CASSLYNSGSYEQYF. Together with reference TRBV28 and TRBJ2-7, the CDR3 gives the full variable domain: DVKVTQSSRYLVKRTGEKVFLECVQDMDHENMFWYRQDPGLGLRLIYFSYDVKMKEKGDIPEGYSVSREKKERFSLILESASTNQTSMYLCASSLYNSGSYEQYFGPGTRLTVT.

This clonotype was picked up a small number of times. The V call is TRBV6-2 or TRBV6-3, the J call TRBJ1-5; 7 positions agree with TRBD1. This CDR3 comprises 15 residues. The trim removed 2 bases at V and 6 bases at J, leaving 7 bases unmatched. The germline gives CDR1 MNHEY, CDR2 SVGEGT. The CDR3 DNA is TGTGCCAGCAGTTACAGAGGGGGCTTTGGTCAGCCCCAGCATTTT. Translating gives CASSYRGGFGQPQHF.

This clonotype has ten or more counts. This chain links TRBV3-1 with TRBJ1-1; D ambiguous. Per the germline V gene, CDR1 is LGHDT and CDR2 is YNNKEL (reference sequence). V was clipped by 3 bases and J by 0 bases, with 2 bases between them. The length of the CDR3 is 12 residues. CDR3 sequence reads: CASSQVNTEAFF. The DNA for the CDR3 is TGTGCCAGCAGCCAGGTGAACACTGAAGCTTTCTTT. Full variable domain (remainder filled in from reference TRBV3-1 and TRBJ1-1): DTAVSQTPKYLVTQMGNDKSIKCEQNLGHDTMYWYKQDSKKFLKIMFSYNNKELIINETVPNRFSPKSPDKAHLNLHINSLELGDSAVYFCASSQVNTEAFFGQGTRLTVV.

The chain uses TRBV6-5 and TRBJ1-2, with a weak D call TRBD1 (5 bases). V lost 6 bases and J lost 0, with 17 bases in between. CDR1 is MNHEY, CDR2 SVGAGI, per germline. The CDR3 runs 16 residues. CDR3 coding DNA: TGTGCCAGCAGCCCGGACGGGGCCGCTCCTAACTATGGCTACACCTTC. This encodes CASSPDGAAPNYGYTF.

This clonotype was counted only a few times. The chain joins TRBV5-1 to TRBJ2-3; 10 bases are a match to TRBD1. CDR3 length equals 14 residues. J gave up 6 bases and V 7 bases, and 8 bases lay outside the gene matches. Germline assignment: CDR1 SGHRS and CDR2 YFSETQ. The CDR3 sequence: CASCIDRGRDTQYF. The CDR3 DNA reads TGCGCCAGCTGTATAGACAGGGGGCGCGATACGCAGTATTTT.

The chain links TRBV6-5 to TRBJ1-1, with 8 positions matching TRBD1. Looked up from germline, CDR1 is MNHEY and CDR2 is SVGAGI. CDR3 length: 11 amino acids. The V segment lost 5 bases and the J segment 9 bases; nucleotides outside the gene matches: 2. Written as DNA, the CDR3 is TGTGCCAGCAGTCGACAGGGGAAAGCTTTCTTT. Translation gives CASSRQGKAFF.

In its sample, this clonotype was seen many times. The genes are TRBV5-1 and TRBJ2-7, with D possibly TRBD1 on 6 matching bases. The germline V and J ends were trimmed by 7 bases and 0 bases, with 20 bases remaining between them. Per germline, CDR1 SGHRS and CDR2 YFSETQ. The CDR3 has 16 residues. The CDR3 sequence: CASSTPRTGNSYEQYF. CDR3 DNA sequence: TGCGCCAGCTCCACCCCGAGAACAGGGAACTCCTACGAGCAGTACTTC.